The 16 T cell receptor beta chains reported below all come from one sample, sequenced in a study of T cell repertoires in cytomegalovirus infection. No antigen is known for these receptors. TCRdb itself ran the reads through MiXCR, one entry per CDR3 protein. In the table there are 650,000 to 900,000 distinct CDR3 sequences, approximately 32% of which are singletons. Specimen: cultured CD8+ T cells from PBMCs, collected from culture after CMV antigen stimulation. These receptors originate from a human donor in good health (CMV status not recorded). Some clones in this sample may be carry-over from other donors' samples.

The V call is TRBV9, the J call TRBJ1-1, with D maybe TRBD1 (6 bases). Germline-derived CDR1 and CDR2 are SGDLS and YYNGEE. The CDR3 spans 15 residues. V lost 6 bases to trimming and J lost 1 base, with 16 bases between them. CDR3 DNA: TGTGCCAGCACACCGGGGGGCGCGAAGAACACTGAAGCTTTCTTT. It specifies CASTPGGAKNTEAFF.

This clonotype was found a few times. The chain joins TRBV2 to TRBJ1-2; 7 positions match TRBD1. V was pared by 10 bases and J by 6 bases, with 11 bases of the junction left unmatched. This CDR3 has 13 amino acids. Germline CDR1 is SNHLY and CDR2 is FYNNEI. CDR3 sequence (DNA): TGTGCCATCCCGACAGGGTGGAACCATGGCTACACCTTC. It encodes CAIPTGWNHGYTF.

CDR3 in amino acids: CASSLTLGTGIISTEAFF. The CDR3 DNA follows: TGTGCCAGCAGTTTGACATTGGGGACAGGGATAATCAGCACTGAAGCTTTCTTT. The chain employs TRBV27 and TRBJ1-1, with 9 bases identical to TRBD1. Germline assignment: CDR1 MNHEY and CDR2 SMNVEV (reference sequence). The CDR3 is 18 amino acids. Trimming took 3 bases from V and 4 from J; bases not matched to a gene: 15.

This clonotype was seen more than once but under ten times. CDR3: CASSGTRLYQETQYF. The DNA of the CDR3 is TGTGCCAGCAGTGGCACACGGCTGTACCAAGAGACCCAGTACTTC. The chain recombines TRBV2 with TRBJ2-5; D is uncertain. Germline V CDR1 and CDR2: SNHLY, FYNNEI. Trimming cost V 4 bases and J 0 bases, with 12 bases left between them. The CDR3 covers 15 residues.

This clonotype was observed a few times. The chain links TRBV7-6 to TRBJ2-7; 8 positions agree with TRBD1. This CDR3 spans 14 amino acids. Trimming removed 1 base from V and 5 bases from J; junction bases left unmatched: 4. The V gene's germline CDR1 is SGHVS and CDR2 FNYEAQ. CDR3 region: CASSLEAGGNEQYV. CDR3 bases: TGTGCCAGCAGCTTAGAGGCAGGGGGCAACGAGCAGTACGTC.

The chain combines TRBV9 with TRBJ1-4; D gene uncertain. The CDR3 has 14 residues. Germline V gene sequence: CDR1 SGDLS, CDR2 YYNGEE. Trimming pared 2 bases from V and 10 bases from J, leaving 15 bases between. DNA of the CDR3: TGTGCCAGCAGCGTGGACGGGAGTACGGGAAAACTGTTTTTT. Translated, it gives CASSVDGSTGKLFF.

This clonotype came up a few times. This chain uses TRBV6-2 or TRBV6-3 with TRBJ1-2; D is uncertain. V gave up 0 bases and J gave up 0 bases, with 17 bases separating them. This CDR3 has 18 residues. Germline V CDR1 and CDR2: MNHEY, SVGEGT. CDR3 loop: CASSYSIGQSSPNYGYTF. The DNA for the CDR3 is TGTGCCAGCAGTTACTCGATTGGCCAGTCAAGCCCTAACTATGGCTACACCTTC.

The gene calls are TRBV27 and TRBJ1-5; 7 bases line up with TRBD1. V shed 6 bases, J shed 7 bases, and the junction held 3 bases outside the gene matches. This CDR3 is 12 amino acids long. Germline V lookup: CDR1 MNHEY, CDR2 SMNVEV (reference sequence). CDR3 sequence reads: CASRTGVQPQHF. The DNA for the CDR3 is TGTGCCAGCAGAACAGGGGTCCAGCCCCAGCATTTT.

This clonotype was observed a few times. This chain uses TRBV15 with TRBJ1-5; 9 positions match TRBD1. Germline V gene data show CDR1 as LNHNV and CDR2 as YYDKDF (reference sequence). CDR3 length: 16 amino acids. V shed 1 base, J shed 5 bases, and the junction held 6 bases outside the gene matches. Here the CDR3 reads CATSRVGGQGYQPQHF. The CDR3 DNA is TGTGCCACCAGCAGAGTAGGTGGACAGGGGTATCAGCCCCAGCATTTT.

The chain uses TRBV5-4 and TRBJ1-4, with 11 nucleotides matching TRBD1. CDR1 and CDR2 from the germline V gene are SGHNT and YYREEE (reference sequence). The V segment lost 4 bases and the J segment 1 base; nucleotides outside the gene matches: 3. The CDR3 is made up of 16 amino acids. The CDR3 DNA reads TGTGCCAGCAGCGCCGGGACAGGGGGAACTAATGAAAAACTGTTTTTT. This sequence encodes CASSAGTGGTNEKLFF.

This clonotype was seen just once. The junction shows a germline mismatch at one end, possibly a read error. The chain links TRBV6-5 to TRBJ1-1; a possible D gene is TRBD1 (6 bases). Germline lookup yields CDR1 MNHEY and CDR2 SVGAGI. The CDR3 covers 13 residues. CDR3 residues: CVSSYGQRTEAFF. The CDR3 DNA reads TGTGTCAGCAGTTACGGACAGAGGACTGAAGCTTTCTTT.

The chain is built from TRBV6-2 or TRBV6-3 and TRBJ1-1; TRBD1 might be the D (5 bases). Germline loops: CDR1 MNHEY, CDR2 SVGEGT. This CDR3 is built from 13 residues. V gave up 6 bases and J gave up 7 bases, with 15 bases separating them. CDR3 amino acids: CASSFDSRIEAFF. In DNA, the CDR3 is TGTGCCAGCAGCTTCGACAGCAGGATTGAAGCTTTCTTT.

This clonotype was seen many times. J is TRBJ2-3 and V is TRBV7-8, with D possibly being TRBD1 (6 bases). This CDR3 has 14 residues. V was pared by 4 bases and J by 3 bases, with 11 bases between. The germline V gene has CDR1 SGHVS and CDR2 FQNEAQ. CDR3 residues: CASSSERGTDTQYF. In DNA form, the CDR3 reads TGTGCCAGCAGCTCCGAAAGGGGGACAGATACGCAGTATTTT. The full variable domain, in which reference TRBV7-8 and TRBJ2-3 provide the parts outside the CDR3, is GAGVSQSPRYKVAKRGQDVALRCDPISGHVSLFWYQQALGQGPEFLTYFQNEAQLDKSGLPSDRFFAERPEGSVSTLKIQRTQQEDSAVYLCASSSERGTDTQYFGPGTRLTVL.

This clonotype appeared once. The chain has TRBV12-3 or TRBV12-4 and TRBJ2-3; TRBD2 aligns across 10 bases. Trimming took 3 bases from V and 5 from J; bases not matched to a gene: 8. This CDR3 contains 16 residues. CDR3 sequence (DNA): TGTGCCAGCAGTTTCTTAGCGGGGGGACGCATAGATACGCAGTATTTT. It translates to CASSFLAGGRIDTQYF.

The chain carries TRBV7-9 and TRBJ2-2, with D unclear. The V gene's germline CDR1 is SEHNR and CDR2 FQNEAQ (reference sequence). The CDR3 has 15 amino acids. Trimming removed 7 bases from V and 1 base from J, with 13 bases in between. CDR3 in DNA: TGTGCCAGCACTCCCAGTGGGTGGAACACCGGGGAGCTGTTTTTT. Encoded protein: CASTPSGWNTGELFF. The full variable domain, in which reference TRBV7-9 and TRBJ2-2 provide the parts outside the CDR3, is DTGVSQNPRHKITKRGQNVTFRCDPISEHNRLYWYRQTLGQGPEFLTYFQNEAQLEKSRLLSDRFSAERPKGSFSTLEIQRTEQGDSAMYLCASTPSGWNTGELFFGEGSRLTVL.

The V and J genes are TRBV4-1 and TRBJ1-1, with D unclear. V lost 1 base, J lost 5 bases, and 8 bases lay in between. Germline lookup yields CDR1 MGHRA and CDR2 YSYEKL. The CDR3 spans 13 residues. CDR3 region: CASSQGGATEAFF. The DNA for the CDR3 is TGCGCCAGCAGCCAAGGGGGTGCTACTGAAGCTTTCTTT.